These T cell receptor beta chains were read from a single sample in a study of identical twins. Using its own MiXCR run on the 5' RACE reads, TCRdb lists one record per CDR3 protein. The sample yields a few hundred thousand distinct CDR3 sequences, about 15% seen once. Separately, the same data were catalogued under a study of yellow fever vaccine responses in identical twins.

The sample was CD4+ T cells sorted from blood. The receptors shown here come from a woman between 18 and 30 years old in good health. Both conserved end residues are part of each CDR3. The D gene is left open where the match is weak. Clone size is not always given. Where it is, it says once, few, many or a class for expanded clones.

J	D	V	size	DNA	CDR3
TRBJ2-4	.	TRBV2	few	TGTGCCAGCAGTCGGACATTGTTAGCCAAAAACATTCAGTACTTC	CASSRTLLAKNIQYF
TRBJ1-2	.	TRBV11-2	.	TGTGCCAGCAGCTTGTCCCCGGGGACAACCTATGGCTACACCTTC	CASSLSPGTTYGYTF
TRBJ2-5	.	TRBV6-1	.	TGTGCCAGCAGCCCGGGGGCCCCAAGGGGGGAGACCCAGTACTTC	CASSPGAPRGETQYF
TRBJ2-2	.	TRBV6-5	.	TGTGCCAGCAGTTACATAGAGAACACCGGGGAGCTGTTTTTT	CASSYIENTGELFF
TRBJ2-1	TRBD1	TRBV5-1	.	TGCGCCAGCAGCTTGGAGGGGACAGGACGCCTTGGGCAGTTCTTC	CASSLEGTGRLGQFF
TRBJ2-7	.	TRBV28	few	TGTGCCTGGGGGAGGGACACCCTGGGTGAGCAGTACTTC	CAWGRDTLGEQYF
TRBJ1-4	TRBD1	TRBV11-2	few	TGTGCCAGCCGGACAGGACCGCTTGAAAAACTGTTTTTT	CASRTGPLEKLFF
TRBJ2-3	.	TRBV24-1	few	TGTGCCACCAGTGACCCCGCGGGGGCGGCGACTTATACGCAGTATTTT	CATSDPAGAATYTQYF
TRBJ1-2	TRBD1	TRBV18	once	TGTGCCAGCTCACCGGGACAGCCAAGGCCTCAAGGCTACACCTTC	CASSPGQPRPQGYTF
TRBJ1-1	.	TRBV10-3	few	TGTGCCATCAGCGCGACAGCGGCTGAAGCTTTCTTT	CAISATAAEAFF
TRBJ1-6	.	TRBV16	.	TGTGCCAGCAGCGGGGCAGGGAACTCACCCCTCCACTTT	CASSGAGNSPLHF
TRBJ2-3	.	TRBV5-1	few	TGCGCCAGCATTACAGAGGGCACAGATACGCAGTATTTT	CASITEGTDTQYF
TRBJ2-3	TRBD2	TRBV4-2	few	TGTGCCAGCAGCCAAGAGTCTAGCGGGAGTACAGATACGCAGTATTTT	CASSQESSGSTDTQYF
TRBJ2-2	.	TRBV11-2	.	TGTGCCAGCAGCCAGAGGAGGGGTCAGTCGAACACCGGGGAGCTGTTTTTT	CASSQRRGQSNTGELFF
TRBJ2-4	.	TRBV6-1	few	TGTGCCAGCAGTAGGGCAGCAATAGCCAAAAACATTCAGTACTTC	CASSRAAIAKNIQYF
TRBJ1-1	TRBD1	TRBV28	.	TGTGCCAGCAGTTTTGATTCAGGGGGCGCCCACACTGAAGCTTTCTTT	CASSFDSGGAHTEAFF
TRBJ2-7	TRBD1	TRBV25-1	.	TGTGCCAGCAGTGATGCCGGGACAGGGGGGTACGAGCAGTACTTC	CASSDAGTGGYEQYF
TRBJ2-3	TRBD2	TRBV24-1	.	TGTGCCACCAGTAATAGCGGGAGCACAGATACGCAGTATTTT	CATSNSGSTDTQYF
TRBJ2-5	.	TRBV7-9	few	TGTGCCAGCAGCTCGATCGGCTGGGAGACCCAGTACTTC	CASSSIGWETQYF
TRBJ2-5	.	TRBV3-1	few	TGTGCCAGCAGCCAAACGAGGGAAGAGACCCAGTACTTC	CASSQTREETQYF
TRBJ2-3	.	TRBV7-9	once	TGTGCCAGCAGCTTAGCTATTCTTCGATATACGCAGTATTTT	CASSLAILRYTQYF
TRBJ2-3	TRBD2	TRBV5-1	.	TGCGCCAGCAGCTTGGACTGGGTAGCGGGATCCACAGATACGCAGTATTTT	CASSLDWVAGSTDTQYF
TRBJ2-2	.	TRBV11-2	.	TGTGCCAGCACCAGAGGAATTGGGACCGGGGAGCTGTTTTTT	CASTRGIGTGELFF
TRBJ1-2	.	TRBV29-1	.	TGCAGCGTGGGCGGGTCTCTCGACTATGGCTACACCTTC	CSVGGSLDYGYTF
TRBJ2-5	.	TRBV10-3	few	TGTGCCATCAGTGAGAGGGCTCACAAGTCAGAGACCCAGTACTTC	CAISERAHKSETQYF